This TCR beta chain originates from a study of human T cells and chemical hapten exposure. This clonotype was counted only a few times. As yet, its antigen is unknown. Described time point: pre-sensitization, week 0. Specified treatment: therapeutic diphenylcyclopropenone sensitization with weekly scalp DPC. Study-wide results and caveats: Compared to controls, expanded TCRs made significantly more large clusters of similar CDR3s.

The CDR3 totals 16 residues. The V gene end was trimmed by 6 bases and the J gene end by 2 bases; junction bases not matched to a gene: 10. Germline V gives CDR1 KGHSH, CDR2 LQKENI. TCRdb itself ran the RACE reads through MiXCR, one entry per CDR3 protein. The profile shows roughly 260,000 distinct CDR3 sequences, 7% to 10% of them singletons. The material sequenced was whole blood, taken in connection with sensitization to the hapten diphenylcyclopropenone (DPC). The chain combines TRBV18 with TRBJ2-3; 8 bases map to TRBD1. This receptor was identified in a woman aged 40-49 years with alopecia areata. Some clones in this sample may be carry-over from other donors' samples. The CDR3 coding sequence is TGTGCCAGCTCTCTCCTCCGGCAGGGGGCCACAGATACGCAGTATTTT. Its protein is CASSLLRQGATDTQYF.